Below are 2 T cell receptor beta chains sequenced from a single sample in a study of pediatric ulcerative colitis. Clones were read by immunoSEQ multiplex PCR, and TCRdb kept only the in-frame ones, dropping some. The sample lists some 10,000 clones, 80% to 90% occurring once. The rectum was sampled with one to two pinch biopsies at colonoscopy. Specimen: gut tissue. The receptors were gathered from a girl aged 10-17 years who was a control in a study of pediatric ulcerative colitis.

This clone was observed once. The chain has TRBV4-1 and TRBJ2-5, with D tentatively TRBD2 (6 bases). In germline, CDR1 is MGHRA, CDR2 YSYEKL. The CDR3 totals 18 residues. The germline V and J ends were trimmed by 3 bases and 4 bases, with 24 bases remaining between them. CDR3 bases: TGCGCCAGCAGCCACACCTACGGGCGGAGGGGAGTTGTAGAGACCCAGTACTTC. Translated: CASSHTYGRRGVVETQYF.

This rearrangement joins TRBV2 to TRBJ2-2; 10 nucleotides align to TRBD2. CDR1 is SNHLY and CDR2 is FYNNEI in the germline V gene. CDR3 length: 16 residues. J gave up 0 bases and V 4 bases, and 2 bases lay outside the gene matches. CDR3 in DNA: TGTGCCAGCAGTGCGAGCGGGAGGGCGAACACCGGGGAGCTGTTTTTT. Protein product: CASSASGRANTGELFF.